Below are 9 T cell receptor beta chains sequenced from a single sample in a study of shared clonotypes between healthy human individuals (dated by TCRdb to the early 2020s). The library was obtained by the immunoSEQ multiplex PCR assay. As stored in TCRdb, this immuneACCESS dataset retains in-frame rearrangements with V and J assigned. A fraction of the clones does not appear; measured against another copy, unresolved V genes explain less than half of the discrepancy, and the remainder lacks a known reason. This sample comprises about 2.4 million clones, 93% of them detected only once. Together, the top ten hold 0.36% of the sample. Material: naive CD4+ T cells from PBMCs. Taken with the paper, the label for cell subset or site translates to: CD45RA+ positively selected. These receptors were collected from a young man in good health. Some clones in this sample may be carry-over from other donors' samples.

The CDR3 sequence: CASTQSGLNEKLFF. The CDR3 DNA follows: TGCGCCAGCACCCAATCGGGGCTCAATGAAAAACTGTTTTTT. The chain joins TRBV5-1 to TRBJ1-4; D might be TRBD1 (5 bases). CDR1 is SGHRS and CDR2 is YFSETQ in the germline V gene. Trimming took 6 bases from V and 5 from J, leaving 14 bases between them. The CDR3 loop spans 14 amino acids. Drawing the rest from reference TRBV5-1 and TRBJ1-4, the complete variable domain is KAGVTQTPRYLIKTRGQQVTLSCSPISGHRSVSWYQQTPGQGLQFLFEYFSETQRNKGNFPGRFSGRQFSNSRSEMNVSTLELGDSALYLCASTQSGLNEKLFFGSGTQLSVL.

This chain joins TRBV4-1 and TRBJ1-2, with 11 bases lining up with TRBD1. This CDR3 comprises 16 residues. V lost 0 bases, J lost 6 bases, and 6 bases stayed unmatched. Germline V CDR1 and CDR2: MGHRA, YSYEKL. The CDR3 loop is CASSQEGTGGRNGYTF. Here the CDR3 DNA reads TGCGCCAGCAGCCAAGAGGGGACAGGGGGGAGGAATGGCTACACCTTC.

V gene TRBV6-5 combines with J gene TRBJ1-3; the D is unclear. Germline CDR1 is MNHEY and CDR2 is SVGAGI. The length of the CDR3 is 14 residues. Trimming left V 6 bases short and J 4 bases short, with 13 bases between. CDR3 sequence reads: CASSQRVEGNTIYF. CDR3 coding DNA: TGTGCCAGCAGCCAGCGGGTGGAAGGAAACACCATATATTTT.

The chain uses TRBV7-2 and TRBJ2-2; possibly TRBD1 for D (5 bases). The V end was cut by 2 bases, the J end by 0 bases, with 7 bases between. Germline V lookup: CDR1 SGHTA, CDR2 FQGNSA. The CDR3 covers 15 residues. DNA of the CDR3: TGTGCCAGCAGCTTAAGGACAACGAACACCGGGGAGCTGTTTTTT. It encodes CASSLRTTNTGELFF.

The rearrangement joins TRBV10-3 to TRBJ1-3; 9 nucleotides line up with TRBD1. With 6 bases clipped from V and 7 bases from J, the junction kept 16 bases outside the gene matches. Germline CDR1 and CDR2: ENHRY and SYGVKD. CDR3 size: 17 residues. CDR3 coding DNA: TGTGCCATCAGGGGACAGGGCCGTTCCTCTGAGTCGAACACCATATATTTT. Translated, it gives CAIRGQGRSSESNTIYF.

The chain uses TRBV28 and TRBJ2-2; 7 nucleotides agree with TRBD1. This CDR3 contains 16 residues. Germline CDR1 and CDR2: MDHEN and SYDVKM. V lost 6 bases to trimming and J lost 1 base; unmatched junction nucleotides: 8. CDR3 protein: CASRRTGQVNTGELFF. The CDR3 DNA is TGTGCCAGCAGACGAACCGGACAGGTGAACACCGGGGAGCTGTTTTTT.

This chain links TRBV11-3 with TRBJ2-7; D tentatively reads TRBD1 or TRBD2 (5 bases each). V lost 5 bases and J 0 bases, leaving 11 bases between the germline ends. The CDR3 is made up of 14 amino acids. Germline loops: CDR1 SGHNT, CDR2 YENEEA. The CDR3, as DNA: TGTGCCAGCAGCGGCAAGGGGAGCTCCTACGAGCAGTACTTC. Encoded protein: CASSGKGSSYEQYF.

CDR3 DNA sequence: TGTGCCAGCAGTCCAAGGACAGGGGACAGGTACTACGAGCAGTACTTC. Its protein is CASSPRTGDRYYEQYF. The chain has TRBV27 and TRBJ2-7, with 9 bases fitting TRBD1. Unmatched junction bases numbered 11, after V lost 5 bases and J lost 3 bases. Germline V gene lookup returns CDR1 MNHEY and CDR2 SMNVEV (reference sequence). The CDR3 is 16 amino acids.

The chain joins TRBV2 to TRBJ2-3, with a tentative D call TRBD1 (6 bases). Trimming removed 3 bases from V and 6 bases from J, with 13 bases in between. From germline, CDR1 is SNHLY and CDR2 FYNNEI. The CDR3 has 14 amino acids. The CDR3 spells CASSEGAGVDTQYF. CDR3 bases: TGTGCCAGCAGTGAGGGGGCAGGGGTTGATACGCAGTATTTT. Drawing the rest from reference TRBV2 and TRBJ2-3, the complete variable domain is EPEVTQTPSHQVTQMGQEVILRCVPISNHLYFYWYRQILGQKVEFLVSFYNNEISEKSEIFDDQFSVERPDGSNFTLKIRSTKLEDSAMYFCASSEGAGVDTQYFGPGTRLTVL.